The subject of this entry is one T cell receptor (beta chain). The sample comes from a study of blood T cell repertoires in COVID-19. Study-level background: The United States, Italy and Spain were the sources of the acute and convalescent COVID-19 samples. In each case, the material was cDNA or gDNA derived from T cells, B-cell-depleted T cells, or PBMCs.

J was trimmed by 6 bases and V by 2 bases; bases with no gene match: 6. Germline-derived CDR1 and CDR2 are SGHTA and FQGNSA. The CDR3 extends over 15 amino acids. Generated by immunoSEQ multiplex PCR, the TCRdb table keeps only in-frame clones and is missing some. The sample holds about 200,000 clones, around 85% seen once. The rearrangement joins TRBV7-2 to TRBJ2-1, with 8 bases matching TRBD2. The sequencing sample was made of peripheral blood. This sequence was found in a woman in her 70s with acute or convalescent COVID-19. In nucleotides, the CDR3 is TGTGCCAGCAGCTTATTAGCGGGGCTGGGCAATGAGCAGTTCTTC. Its translation is CASSLLAGLGNEQFF.